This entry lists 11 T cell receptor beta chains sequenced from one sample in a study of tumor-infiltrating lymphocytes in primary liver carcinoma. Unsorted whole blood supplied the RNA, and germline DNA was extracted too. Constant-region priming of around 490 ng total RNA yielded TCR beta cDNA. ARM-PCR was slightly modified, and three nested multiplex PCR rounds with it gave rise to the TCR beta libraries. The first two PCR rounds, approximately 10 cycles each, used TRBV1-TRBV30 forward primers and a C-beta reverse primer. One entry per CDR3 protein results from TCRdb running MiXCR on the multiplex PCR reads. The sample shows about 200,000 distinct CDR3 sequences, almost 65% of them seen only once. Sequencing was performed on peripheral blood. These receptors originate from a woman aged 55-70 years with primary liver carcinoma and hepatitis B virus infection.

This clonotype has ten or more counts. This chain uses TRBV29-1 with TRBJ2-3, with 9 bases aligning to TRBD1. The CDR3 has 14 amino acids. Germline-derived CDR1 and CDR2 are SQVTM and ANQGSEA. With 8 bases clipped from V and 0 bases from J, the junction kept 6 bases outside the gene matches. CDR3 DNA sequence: TGCAGCACAGGGACAGGGTTTAGCACAGATACGCAGTATTTT. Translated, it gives CSTGTGFSTDTQYF.

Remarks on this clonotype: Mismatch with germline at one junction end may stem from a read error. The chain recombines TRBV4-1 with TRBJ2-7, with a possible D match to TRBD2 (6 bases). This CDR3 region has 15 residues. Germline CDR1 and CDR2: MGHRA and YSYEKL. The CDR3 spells CAGSQYRGTGYEQYF. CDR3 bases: TGCGCCGGCAGCCAGTACCGGGGGACTGGCTATGAGCAGTACTTC.

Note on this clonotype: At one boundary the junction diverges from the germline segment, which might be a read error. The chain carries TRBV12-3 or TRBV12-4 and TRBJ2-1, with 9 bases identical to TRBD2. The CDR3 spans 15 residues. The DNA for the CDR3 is TGTGCCAGCAGCCCTCGGGGTAGCGGGAGCTCTGAACAGCTCTTC. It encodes CASSPRGSGSSEQLF.

The CDR3 region is CVSSLGENTEAFF. CDR3 nucleotides: TGTGTCAGTAGCTTAGGAGAAAACACTGAAGCTTTCTTT. The rearrangement joins TRBV11-3 to TRBJ1-1; D is unclear. Per the germline V gene, CDR1 is SGHNT and CDR2 is YENEEA. This CDR3 has 13 residues.

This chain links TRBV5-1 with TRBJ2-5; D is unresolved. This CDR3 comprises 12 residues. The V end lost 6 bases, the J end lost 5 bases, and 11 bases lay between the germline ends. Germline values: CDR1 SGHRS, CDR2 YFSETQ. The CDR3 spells CASTGQGETQYF. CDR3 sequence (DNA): TGCGCCAGCACGGGTCAAGGTGAGACCCAGTACTTC.

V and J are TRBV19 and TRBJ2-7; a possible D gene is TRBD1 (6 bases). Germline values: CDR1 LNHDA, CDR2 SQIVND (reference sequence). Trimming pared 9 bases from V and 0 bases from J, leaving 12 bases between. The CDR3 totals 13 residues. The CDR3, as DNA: TGTGCCAGCCGACAGGAGACCTCCTACGAGCAGTACTTC. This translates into CASRQETSYEQYF. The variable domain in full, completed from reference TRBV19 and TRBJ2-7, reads DGGITQSPKYLFRKEGQNVTLSCEQNLNHDAMYWYRQDPGQGLRLIYYSQIVNDFQKGDIAEGYSVSREKKESFPLTVTSAQKNPTAFYLCASRQETSYEQYFGPGTRLTVT.

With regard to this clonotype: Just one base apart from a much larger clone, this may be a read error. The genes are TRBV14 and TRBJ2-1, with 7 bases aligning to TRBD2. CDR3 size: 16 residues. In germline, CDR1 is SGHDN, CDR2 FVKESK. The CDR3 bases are TGTGCCAGCAGCCCACACCGCGGGAGCTCCTACAATGAGCTGTTCTTC. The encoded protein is CASSPHRGSSYNELFF.

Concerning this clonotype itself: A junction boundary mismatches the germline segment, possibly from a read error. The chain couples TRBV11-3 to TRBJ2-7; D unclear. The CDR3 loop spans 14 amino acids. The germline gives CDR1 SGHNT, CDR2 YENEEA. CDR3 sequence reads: CASSLGTDFYEQYF. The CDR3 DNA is TGTGCCAGCAGCTTAGGTACAGATTTCTACGAGCAGTATTTC.

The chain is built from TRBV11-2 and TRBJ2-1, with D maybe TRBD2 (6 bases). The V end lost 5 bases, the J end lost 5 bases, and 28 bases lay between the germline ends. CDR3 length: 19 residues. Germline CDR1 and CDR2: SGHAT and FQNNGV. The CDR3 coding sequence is TGTGCCAGCAGCCCGGCGTATCTTGGGTCTAGCGAGAGTCACAATGAGCAGTTCTTC. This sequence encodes CASSPAYLGSSESHNEQFF.

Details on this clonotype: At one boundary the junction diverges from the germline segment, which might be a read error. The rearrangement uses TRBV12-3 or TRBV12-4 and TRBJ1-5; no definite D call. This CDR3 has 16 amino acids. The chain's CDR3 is CVSSSDGAGGNQPQHF. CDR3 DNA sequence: TGTGTCAGCAGTTCTGATGGTGCGGGTGGCAATCAGCCCCAGCATTTT.

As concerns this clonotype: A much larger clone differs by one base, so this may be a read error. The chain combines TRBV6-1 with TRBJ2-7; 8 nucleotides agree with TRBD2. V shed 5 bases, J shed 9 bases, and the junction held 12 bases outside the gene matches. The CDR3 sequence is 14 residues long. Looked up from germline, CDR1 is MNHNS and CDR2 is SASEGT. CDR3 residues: CASSWGLGTCGQYF. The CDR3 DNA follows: TGTGCCAGCAGTTGGGGACTAGGAACCTGCGGGCAGTACTTC.